Listed here are 23 T cell receptor beta chains from one sample, sequenced in a study of cytomegalovirus exposure and HLA in healthy donors. Primers: 60 Vbeta forward and 13 Jbeta reverse. Here immunoSEQ multiplex PCR was the method, and the copy in TCRdb shows in-frame clones only, minus some. In the table there are approximately 120,000 clones, approximately 76% of which are singletons. Sequencing input: PBMCs. Receptors originate from a man between 40 and 49 years old in good health and CMV-seronegative.

This clone came up a few times. V and J are TRBV4-3 and TRBJ2-4, with TRBD1 matching 12 bases. CDR1 and CDR2 from the germline V gene are LGHNA and YSLEER. V lost 4 bases to trimming and J lost 1 base; unmatched junction nucleotides: 17. The CDR3 spans 21 residues. The CDR3 loop reads CASSLLTPGQGAGEAKNIQYF. The CDR3 bases are TGCGCCAGCAGCCTACTAACTCCGGGACAGGGGGCGGGCGAGGCCAAAAACATTCAGTACTTC.

This rearrangement joins TRBV5-4 to TRBJ2-5, with a tentative D call TRBD1 (5 bases). CDR3 length equals 13 residues. V lost 6 bases to trimming and J lost 5 bases, with 14 bases between them. Germline V gives CDR1 SGHNT, CDR2 YYREEE (reference sequence). The CDR3, as DNA: TGTGCCAGCACCCAAGGGGCAGGGGAGACCCAGTACTTC. Translation gives CASTQGAGETQYF.

The chain uses TRBV7-2 and TRBJ1-1; 7 bases align to TRBD1. Germline V gene lookup returns CDR1 SGHTA and CDR2 FQGNSA. The CDR3 has 16 amino acids. Trimming removed 6 bases from V and 1 base from J; junction bases left unmatched: 11. In DNA, the CDR3 is TGTGCCAGCAGTCCCCGGGGGGGACAGTCGAACACTGAAGCTTTCTTT. Amino acid sequence: CASSPRGGQSNTEAFF.

J is TRBJ2-3 and V is TRBV5-8, with 7 bases aligning to TRBD1. The trim removed 3 bases at V and 0 bases at J, leaving 10 bases unmatched. The CDR3 runs 17 residues. Per the germline V gene, CDR1 is SGHTS and CDR2 is YDEGEE. This chain's CDR3 is CASSSLTGSFSTDTQYF. CDR3 bases: TGTGCCAGCAGCTCTTTGACAGGGAGCTTCAGCACAGATACGCAGTATTTT.

V gene TRBV11-2 combines with J gene TRBJ1-2; the D gene is possibly TRBD1 (6 bases). With 6 bases removed from V and 8 bases from J, the gap between germline ends came to 22 bases. The germline gives CDR1 SGHAT, CDR2 FQNNGV. This CDR3 has 15 amino acids. The CDR3 is CASRNYREGLGGYTF. The DNA for the CDR3 is TGTGCCAGCAGGAACTACAGGGAGGGTTTAGGCGGCTACACCTTC.

The rearrangement joins TRBV4-1 to TRBJ2-4, with TRBD1 as a possible D gene (5 bases). This CDR3 has 18 residues. Per germline, CDR1 MGHRA and CDR2 YSYEKL. Trimming stripped 4 bases from V and 0 bases from J, with 19 bases between. In DNA, the CDR3 is TGCGCCAGCAGCCTGGAACAGGCCCCGAATCTAGCCAAAAACATTCAGTACTTC. This translates into CASSLEQAPNLAKNIQYF.

Worth noting for this clone: This specimen includes other DNA sequences encoding the same CDR3. The chain combines TRBV7-2 with TRBJ2-1; 14 nucleotides line up with TRBD2. V trimming: 5 bases; J trimming: 7 bases; junction bases outside the gene matches: 4. CDR1 and CDR2 from the germline V gene are SGHTA and FQGNSA. This CDR3 region has 15 residues. CDR3 bases: TGTGCCAGCAGCCAGGGACTAGCGGGGGCTAATGAGCAGTTCTTC. Amino acids: CASSQGLAGANEQFF.

J is TRBJ2-3 and V is TRBV4-2; 16 bases map to TRBD2. This CDR3 is built from 19 residues. Trimming cost V 1 base and J 1 base; bases outside gene matches: 5. CDR1 and CDR2 from the germline V gene are LGHNA and YNFKEQ. CDR3 bases: TGTGCCAGCAGCCAAGTTGGGACTAGCGGGGGGGCAGGCACAGATACGCAGTATTTT. Translating it yields CASSQVGTSGGAGTDTQYF.

This chain uses TRBV9 with TRBJ1-3; D gene unclear. V was shortened by 0 bases and J by 3 bases, with 10 bases between the two germline ends. CDR1 is SGDLS, CDR2 YYNGEE, per germline. The CDR3 contains 15 residues. The CDR3 loop reads CASSVGGSSGNTIYF. In DNA form, the CDR3 reads TGTGCCAGCAGCGTAGGAGGGTCCAGTGGAAACACCATATATTTT.

The chain combines TRBV19 with TRBJ1-5; D is unresolved. The V and J ends lost 5 bases and 4 bases respectively, with 15 bases between them. CDR1 and CDR2 from the germline V gene are LNHDA and SQIVND (reference sequence). The CDR3 has 15 residues. The CDR3 is CASSDPSGMNQPQHF. DNA for the CDR3: TGTGCCAGTAGTGACCCCTCCGGGATGAATCAGCCCCAGCATTTT.

This clone came up once. This rearrangement joins TRBV6-5 to TRBJ2-3; TRBD2 might be the D (6 bases). The germline V gene has CDR1 MNHEY and CDR2 SVGAGI. The CDR3 extends over 14 amino acids. With 6 bases removed from V and 4 bases from J, the gap between germline ends came to 14 bases. The CDR3 coding sequence is TGTGCCAGCAGGGCGGGGCGGGACGCAGATACGCAGTATTTT. It encodes CASRAGRDADTQYF.

V is TRBV4-2 and J is TRBJ2-3; 7 bases match TRBD1. There are 13 residues in the CDR3. Germline V lookup: CDR1 LGHNA, CDR2 YNFKEQ. Losses at the gene ends were 4 bases for V and 14 bases for J; bases not matched to a gene: 12. CDR3 residues: CASSPQTGTEPYF. CDR3 coding DNA: TGTGCCAGCAGCCCTCAAACCGGGACAGAGCCGTATTTT.

The chain combines TRBV29-1 with TRBJ2-7, with D possibly TRBD1 on 5 matching bases. V lost 4 bases to trimming and J lost 1 base, with 11 bases between them. This CDR3 contains 13 residues. Germline V gene lookup returns CDR1 SQVTM and CDR2 ANQGSEA. In DNA, the CDR3 is TGCAGCGTTGGCGGCCAGGGTTCCTACGAGCAGTACTTC. Translation gives CSVGGQGSYEQYF.

The chain links TRBV7-9 to TRBJ2-2, with a tentative D call TRBD2 (6 bases). V shed 2 bases and J shed 1 base, with 14 bases lying between them. The CDR3 totals 17 residues. CDR1 is SEHNR, CDR2 FQNEAQ, per germline (reference sequence). The CDR3 spells CASSLRDFWQNTGELFF. Here the CDR3 DNA reads TGTGCCAGCAGCTTAAGGGACTTTTGGCAGAACACCGGGGAGCTGTTTTTT.

V is TRBV7-9 and J is TRBJ2-4; D is uncertain. CDR1 is SEHNR, CDR2 FQNEAQ, per germline (reference sequence). CDR3 length equals 13 residues. V shed 5 bases and J shed 2 bases, with 7 bases lying between them. The CDR3 nucleotides read TGTGCCAGCAGCACCAGTTCCAAAAACATTCAGTACTTC. As protein: CASSTSSKNIQYF.

In its sample, this clone was seen once. This chain joins TRBV29-1 and TRBJ1-1; the match to TRBD1 covers 10 bases. Germline trimming cut 3 bases from V and 11 bases from J; bases unmatched to any gene: 6. CDR1 and CDR2 from the germline V gene are SQVTM and ANQGSEA. The CDR3 extends over 12 amino acids. The CDR3 protein is CSVERDRGPAFF. CDR3 nucleotides: TGCAGCGTTGAGAGGGACAGGGGCCCTGCTTTCTTT.

V usage is TRBV2 and J usage is TRBJ1-2, with D unclear. The V end lost 1 base, the J end lost 7 bases, and 10 bases lay between the germline ends. Germline V CDR1 and CDR2: SNHLY, FYNNEI. The CDR3 runs 13 residues. The chain's CDR3 is CASSEVPSGGYTF. The CDR3, as DNA: TGTGCCAGCAGTGAAGTACCGTCAGGTGGCTACACCTTC.

This chain links TRBV4-3 with TRBJ1-2; a weak D match, TRBD1 (5 bases). The CDR3 covers 15 residues. V was cut by 4 bases and J by 4 bases, with 16 bases left in between. Germline CDR1 and CDR2: LGHNA and YSLEER. As DNA, the CDR3 is TGCGCCAGCAGCCCCCCGGGGGTTACCATCTATGGCTACACCTTC. Translation gives CASSPPGVTIYGYTF.

This clone came up once. The chain uses TRBV16 and TRBJ2-7; 8 bases line up with TRBD1. This CDR3 has 17 residues. The trim removed 0 bases at V and 5 bases at J, leaving 12 bases unmatched. CDR1 and CDR2 (germline): KGHSY, FQNENV. DNA of the CDR3: TGTGCCAGCAGCCAATCTGGGGGCTGGACAGGGCCCAACGAGCAGTACTTC. Protein product: CASSQSGGWTGPNEQYF.

This clone was counted between two and nine times. The chain carries TRBV11-2 and TRBJ2-7; TRBD1 aligns across 7 bases. V lost 1 base and J lost 5; bases outside the gene matches: 8. CDR1 and CDR2 from the germline V gene are SGHAT and FQNNGV. The CDR3 spans 15 residues. CDR3 residues: CASSLVGGANHEQYF. In nucleotides, the CDR3 is TGTGCCAGCAGCTTAGTAGGGGGCGCGAACCACGAGCAGTACTTC.

The chain carries TRBV5-1 and TRBJ2-7, with D possibly TRBD1 on 5 matching bases. The CDR3 extends over 15 amino acids. V was shortened by 1 base and J by 1 base, with 12 bases between the two germline ends. Looked up from germline, CDR1 is SGHRS and CDR2 is YFSETQ. This CDR3 is CASSLLTGMSYEQYF. The CDR3 coding sequence is TGCGCCAGCAGCTTGTTAACAGGCATGTCCTACGAGCAGTACTTC.

This clone was seen ten or more times. V usage is TRBV4-1 and J usage is TRBJ2-7; 9 nucleotides match TRBD1. This CDR3 spans 16 amino acids. CDR1 and CDR2 (germline): MGHRA, YSYEKL. V dropped 4 bases and J dropped 1; count of bases not matched to a gene: 8. CDR3 amino acids: CASSPREQGASYEQYF. CDR3 DNA sequence: TGCGCCAGCAGCCCCCGGGAACAGGGGGCTTCCTACGAGCAGTACTTC.

This clone was observed a few times. V is TRBV27 and J is TRBJ2-3; D is possibly TRBD1 (6 bases). The CDR3 runs to 17 residues. The V and J ends lost 0 bases and 1 base respectively, with 14 bases between them. Germline V gene data show CDR1 as MNHEY and CDR2 as SMNVEV (reference sequence). This CDR3 is CASSLSMPQGRTDTQYF. CDR3 sequence (DNA): TGTGCCAGCAGTTTATCGATGCCACAGGGTCGCACAGATACGCAGTATTTT.